This T cell receptor beta chain is from a study of shared clonotypes between healthy human individuals. Germline V gene data show CDR1 as SQVTM and CDR2 as ANQGSEA. J lost 2 bases, V lost 6 bases, and 13 bases had no gene match. This CDR3 is built from 17 residues. Points from the study as a whole: Unshared clonotypes carried lower generation probabilities than those common to all four donors. The naive CD4 repertoires of several donors were compared, and approximately 5% of clonotypes were shared. What limited the represented genetic and exposure-history diversity was the small number of donors.

Remarks on this clone: Its antigen is currently unknown.

Only CD45RO-negative cells positively selected for CCR7 counted as naive CD8 cells, so terminally differentiated effector memory CD45RA+ cells were excluded. Assay: immunoSEQ multiplex PCR; the TCRdb copy retains only in-frame clones and omits some. The profile shows a few million clones, 93% of them singletons. V usage is TRBV29-1 and J usage is TRBJ2-2, with 9 bases identical to TRBD2. Material: naive CD8+ T cells from PBMCs. This receptor was obtained from a man aged 18 to 30 in good health. Some clones in this sample may be carry-over from other donors' samples. Written as DNA, the CDR3 is TGCAGCGTGAGGGGTCTCCTAGCGGGAAGAAACACCGGGGAGCTGTTTTTT. Translated, it gives CSVRGLLAGRNTGELFF.